This is a list of T cell receptor beta chains from one sample in a study of metastatic and nonmetastatic thyroid tumors. TCRdb re-called clones via MiXCR from the PCR reads. The sample lists roughly 22,000 clones, about an eighth occurring once. The sequencing input was blood. The receptors come from a female donor with papillary thyroid cancer or a benign thyroid nodule (not recorded which). Some clones in this sample may be carry-over from other donors' samples. The CDR3 runs from the conserved cysteine through the conserved F or W.

>TRBV4-2|TRBJ1-2
CASSSRSGREGSYGYTF
>TRBV4-1|TRBJ2-1
CASSQEGGSSLYNEQFF
>TRBV28|TRBJ1-1
CASSMGQGDTEAFF
>TRBV19|TRBJ2-7
CASSIGTAGEQYF
>TRBV28|TRBJ2-1
CASSSLAGGYNEQFF
>TRBV2|TRBJ2-1
CASSEFQGGYNEQFF
>TRBV28|TRBJ2-7
CASSPARGEQYF
>TRBV9|TRBJ1-2
CASSGGRQGIYGYTF
>TRBV7-8|TRBJ2-7
CASSPYSGGITYEQYF
>TRBV7-9|TRBJ2-7
CASRGSGAPSEQYF
>TRBV20-1|TRBJ2-4
CSAPDPGAKNIQYF
>TRBV6-1|TRBJ2-7
CASRMRQDRDEQYF
>TRBV2|TRBJ2-7
CASSERDFGFYEQYF
>TRBV7-8|TRBJ2-5
CASSLGGTAQETQYF
>TRBV28|TRBJ2-7
CASSRPGAYEQYF
>TRBV7-9|TRBJ2-3
CASSLGSVTQYF
>TRBV5-1|TRBJ2-7
CASRGAGTGYNEQYF
>TRBV6-2/TRBV6-3|TRBJ2-7
CASSYTGTSPSEQYF
>TRBV30|TRBJ2-1
CAWSRREEQFF
>TRBV19|TRBJ1-1
CASSFDRNTEAFF
>TRBV7-3|TRBJ2-3
CASSSTGSITDTQYF
>TRBV6-5|TRBJ2-1
CASSYDDEQFF
>TRBV6-1|TRBJ2-4
CASSSTNRRARDHIQYF
>TRBV3-1|TRBJ2-7
CASSQVVLAGSEQYF
>TRBV6-2/TRBV6-3|TRBJ1-1
CASSENTEAFF
>TRBV3-1|TRBJ1-6
CASSHPGDSPLHF
>TRBV20-1|TRBJ1-2
CSARDNRNYGYTF
>TRBV2|TRBJ1-5
CASSPRGGQPQHF
>TRBV29-1|TRBJ1-1
CSGLTGARTEAFF
>TRBV15|TRBJ2-7
CATSREKGVGYEQYF
>TRBV9|TRBJ2-1
CASSVGQEGLAYNEQFF